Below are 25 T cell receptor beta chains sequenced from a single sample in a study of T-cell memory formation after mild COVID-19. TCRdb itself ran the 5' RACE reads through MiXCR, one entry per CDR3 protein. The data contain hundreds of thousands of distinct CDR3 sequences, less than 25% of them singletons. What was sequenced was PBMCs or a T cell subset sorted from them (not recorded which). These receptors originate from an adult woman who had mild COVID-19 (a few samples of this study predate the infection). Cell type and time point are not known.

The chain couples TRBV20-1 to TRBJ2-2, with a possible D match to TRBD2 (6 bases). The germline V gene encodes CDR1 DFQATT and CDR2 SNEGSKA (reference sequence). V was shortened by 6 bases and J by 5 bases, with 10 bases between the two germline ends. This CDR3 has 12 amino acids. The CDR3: CSARRETGELFF. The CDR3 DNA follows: TGCAGTGCCAGGAGGGAGACCGGGGAGCTGTTTTTT.

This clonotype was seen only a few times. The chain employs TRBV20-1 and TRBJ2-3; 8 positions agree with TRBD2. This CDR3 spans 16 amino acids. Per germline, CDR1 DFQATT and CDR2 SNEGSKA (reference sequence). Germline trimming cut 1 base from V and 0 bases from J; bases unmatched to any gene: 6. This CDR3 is CSARGELAVSTDTQYF. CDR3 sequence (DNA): TGCAGTGCTAGAGGGGAACTAGCGGTTAGCACAGATACGCAGTATTTT.

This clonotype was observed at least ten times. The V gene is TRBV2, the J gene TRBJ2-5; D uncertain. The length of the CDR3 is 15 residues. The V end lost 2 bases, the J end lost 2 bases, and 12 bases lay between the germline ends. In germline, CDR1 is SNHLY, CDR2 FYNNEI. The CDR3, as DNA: TGTGCCAGCAGTGAACCCCCCCCAAGACAAGAGACCCAGTACTTC. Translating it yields CASSEPPPRQETQYF.

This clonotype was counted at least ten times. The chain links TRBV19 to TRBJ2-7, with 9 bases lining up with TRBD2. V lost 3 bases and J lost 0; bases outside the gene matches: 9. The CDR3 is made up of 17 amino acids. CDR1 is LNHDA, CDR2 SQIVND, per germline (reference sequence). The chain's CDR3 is CASSITLSGRSSYEQYF. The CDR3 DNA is TGTGCCAGTAGTATCACCTTAAGCGGGAGGAGCTCCTACGAGCAGTACTTC.

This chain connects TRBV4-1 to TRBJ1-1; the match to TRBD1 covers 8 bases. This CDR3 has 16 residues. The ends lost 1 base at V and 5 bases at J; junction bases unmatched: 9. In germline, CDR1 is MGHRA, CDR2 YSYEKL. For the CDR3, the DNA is TGCGCCAGCAGCCAAGCGCTGACAGGGGCTGGGACTGAAGCTTTCTTT. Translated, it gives CASSQALTGAGTEAFF.

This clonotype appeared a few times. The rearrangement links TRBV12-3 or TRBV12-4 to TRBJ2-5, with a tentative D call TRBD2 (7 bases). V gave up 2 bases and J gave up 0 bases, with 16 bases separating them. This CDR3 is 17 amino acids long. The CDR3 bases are TGTGCCAGCAGTTTACGGGGGGCCACGGGGTACCAAGAGACCCAGTACTTC. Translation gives CASSLRGATGYQETQYF.

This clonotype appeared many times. CDR3 DNA sequence: TGCAGTGCTAAGACTAGCGGGGGGGCCTTGGAGACCCAGTACTTC. This codes for CSAKTSGGALETQYF. The chain joins TRBV20-1 to TRBJ2-5; 14 positions agree with TRBD2. The germline CDR1 and CDR2 sequences are DFQATT and SNEGSKA (reference sequence). The CDR3 has 15 residues. Trimming at V came to 4 bases and at J to 5 bases, leaving 6 bases not matched to a gene.

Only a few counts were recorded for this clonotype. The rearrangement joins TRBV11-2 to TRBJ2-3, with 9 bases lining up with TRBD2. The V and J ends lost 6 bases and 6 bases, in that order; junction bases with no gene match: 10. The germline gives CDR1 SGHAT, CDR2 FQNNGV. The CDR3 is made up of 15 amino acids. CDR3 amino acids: CASRALAGSTDTQYF. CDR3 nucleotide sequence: TGTGCCAGCAGGGCCCTAGCGGGGTCGACCGATACGCAGTATTTT.

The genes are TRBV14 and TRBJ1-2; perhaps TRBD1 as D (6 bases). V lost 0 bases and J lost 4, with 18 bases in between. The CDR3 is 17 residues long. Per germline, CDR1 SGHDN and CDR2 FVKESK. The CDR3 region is CASSQDLRTVGIYGYTF. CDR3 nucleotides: TGTGCCAGCAGCCAAGATCTTCGGACAGTGGGAATCTATGGCTACACCTTC. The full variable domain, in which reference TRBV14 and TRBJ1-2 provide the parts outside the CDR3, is EAGVTQFPSHSVIEKGQTVTLRCDPISGHDNLYWYRRVMGKEIKFLLHFVKESKQDESGMPNNRFLAERTGGTYSTLKVQPAELEDSGVYFCASSQDLRTVGIYGYTFGSGTRLTVV.

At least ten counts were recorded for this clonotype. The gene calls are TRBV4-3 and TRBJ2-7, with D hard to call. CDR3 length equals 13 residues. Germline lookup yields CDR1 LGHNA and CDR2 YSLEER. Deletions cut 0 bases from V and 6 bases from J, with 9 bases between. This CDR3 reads CASSQDMAAEQYF. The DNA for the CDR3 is TGCGCCAGCAGCCAAGATATGGCAGCCGAGCAGTACTTC.

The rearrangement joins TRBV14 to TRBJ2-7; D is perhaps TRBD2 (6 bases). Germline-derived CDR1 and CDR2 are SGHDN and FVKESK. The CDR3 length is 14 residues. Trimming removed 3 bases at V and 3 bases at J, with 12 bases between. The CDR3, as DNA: TGTGCCAGCAGCCACCGGGACTCCCACTACGAGCAGTACTTC. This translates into CASSHRDSHYEQYF. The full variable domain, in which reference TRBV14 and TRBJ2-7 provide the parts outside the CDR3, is EAGVTQFPSHSVIEKGQTVTLRCDPISGHDNLYWYRRVMGKEIKFLLHFVKESKQDESGMPNNRFLAERTGGTYSTLKVQPAELEDSGVYFCASSHRDSHYEQYFGPGTRLTVT.

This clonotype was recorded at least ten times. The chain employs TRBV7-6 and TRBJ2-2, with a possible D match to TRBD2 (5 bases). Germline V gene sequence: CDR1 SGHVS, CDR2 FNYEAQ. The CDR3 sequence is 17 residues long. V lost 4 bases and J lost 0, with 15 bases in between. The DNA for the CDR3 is TGTGCCAGCAGCTGGCTAGGGAGCGGCACGAACACCGGGGAGCTGTTTTTT. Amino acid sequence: CASSWLGSGTNTGELFF. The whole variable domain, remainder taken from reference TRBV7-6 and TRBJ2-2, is GAGVSQSPRYKVTKRGQDVALRCDPISGHVSLYWYRQALGQGPEFLTYFNYEAQQDKSGLPNDRFSAERPEGSISTLTIQRTEQRDSAMYRCASSWLGSGTNTGELFFGEGSRLTVL.

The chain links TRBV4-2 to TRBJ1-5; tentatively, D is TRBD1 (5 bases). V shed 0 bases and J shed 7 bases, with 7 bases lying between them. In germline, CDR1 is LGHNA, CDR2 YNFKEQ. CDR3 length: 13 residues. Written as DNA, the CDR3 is TGTGCCAGCAGCCAAGAGAGGGGACAGCCCCAGCATTTT. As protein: CASSQERGQPQHF.

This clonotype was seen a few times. The CDR3 region is CATSDHPDEQFF. DNA of the CDR3: TGTGCCACCAGTGACCACCCAGATGAGCAGTTCTTC. The chain uses TRBV24-1 and TRBJ2-1, with D unclear. V lost 4 bases to trimming and J lost 8 bases, with 8 bases between them. The CDR3 covers 12 residues. CDR1 and CDR2 (germline): KGHDR, SFDVKD.

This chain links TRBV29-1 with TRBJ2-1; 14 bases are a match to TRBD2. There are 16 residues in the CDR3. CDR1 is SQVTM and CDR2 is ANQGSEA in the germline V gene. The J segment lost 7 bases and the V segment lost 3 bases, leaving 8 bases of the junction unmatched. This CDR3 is CSVEGLAGVRRNEQFF. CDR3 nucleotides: TGCAGCGTTGAGGGACTAGCGGGAGTTCGACGGAATGAGCAGTTCTTC.

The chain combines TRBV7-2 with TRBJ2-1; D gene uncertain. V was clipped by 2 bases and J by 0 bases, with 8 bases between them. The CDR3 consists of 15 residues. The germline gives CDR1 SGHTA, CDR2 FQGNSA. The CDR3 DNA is TGTGCCAGCAGCTTATCGAGCAACTCCTACAATGAGCAGTTCTTC. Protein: CASSLSSNSYNEQFF.

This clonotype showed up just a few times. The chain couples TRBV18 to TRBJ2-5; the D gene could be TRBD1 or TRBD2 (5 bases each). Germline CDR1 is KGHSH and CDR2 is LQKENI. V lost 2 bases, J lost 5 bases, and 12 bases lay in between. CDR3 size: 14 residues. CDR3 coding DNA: TGTGCCAGCTCACCAAGGCCGGGACCGGAGACCCAGTACTTC. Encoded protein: CASSPRPGPETQYF.

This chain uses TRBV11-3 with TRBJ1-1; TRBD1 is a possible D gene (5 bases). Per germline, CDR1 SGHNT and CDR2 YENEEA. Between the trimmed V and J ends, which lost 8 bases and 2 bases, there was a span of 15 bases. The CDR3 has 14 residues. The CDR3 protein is CASGPNRYNTEAFF. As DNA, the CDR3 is TGTGCCAGCGGACCGAACAGGTACAACACTGAAGCTTTCTTT.

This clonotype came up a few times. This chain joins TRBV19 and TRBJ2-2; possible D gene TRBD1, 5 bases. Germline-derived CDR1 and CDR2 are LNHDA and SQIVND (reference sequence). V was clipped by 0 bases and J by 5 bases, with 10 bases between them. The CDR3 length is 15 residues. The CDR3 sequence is CASSIDRGGTGELFF. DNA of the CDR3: TGTGCCAGTAGTATAGATAGGGGCGGTACCGGGGAGCTGTTTTTT.

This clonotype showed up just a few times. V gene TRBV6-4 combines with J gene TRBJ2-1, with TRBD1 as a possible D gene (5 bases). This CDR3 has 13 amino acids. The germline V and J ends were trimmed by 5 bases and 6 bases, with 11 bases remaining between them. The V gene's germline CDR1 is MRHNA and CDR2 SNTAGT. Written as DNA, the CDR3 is TGTGCCAGCAGTCTTCCAGGGTCCAATGAGCAGTTCTTC. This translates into CASSLPGSNEQFF.

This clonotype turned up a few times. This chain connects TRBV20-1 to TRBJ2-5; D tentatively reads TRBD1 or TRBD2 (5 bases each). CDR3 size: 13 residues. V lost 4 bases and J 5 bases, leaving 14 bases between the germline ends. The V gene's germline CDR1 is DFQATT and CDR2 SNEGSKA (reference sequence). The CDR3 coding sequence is TGCAGTGCTATAGTCGGGGCGAGGGAGACCCAGTACTTC. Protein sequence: CSAIVGARETQYF.

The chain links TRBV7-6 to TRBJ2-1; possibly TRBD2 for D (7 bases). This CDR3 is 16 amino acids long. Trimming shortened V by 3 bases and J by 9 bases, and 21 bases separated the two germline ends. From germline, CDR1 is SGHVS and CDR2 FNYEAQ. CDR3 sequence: CASSLELSSGGGEQFF. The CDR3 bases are TGTGCCAGCAGCTTGGAGTTGTCTAGCGGAGGGGGTGAGCAGTTCTTC. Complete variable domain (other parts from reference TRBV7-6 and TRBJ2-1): GAGVSQSPRYKVTKRGQDVALRCDPISGHVSLYWYRQALGQGPEFLTYFNYEAQQDKSGLPNDRFSAERPEGSISTLTIQRTEQRDSAMYRCASSLELSSGGGEQFFGPGTRLTVL.

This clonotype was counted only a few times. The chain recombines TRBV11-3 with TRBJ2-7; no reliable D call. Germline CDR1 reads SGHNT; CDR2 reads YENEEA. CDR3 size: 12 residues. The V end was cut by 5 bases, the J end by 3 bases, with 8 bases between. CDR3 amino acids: CASSMQDYEQYF. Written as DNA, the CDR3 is TGTGCCAGCAGCATGCAAGACTACGAGCAGTACTTC.

As DNA, the CDR3 is TGTGCCAGCAGTCCGCCCGGACTAGCGGGGGGGCCTGAGACCCAGTACTTC. Translating gives CASSPPGLAGGPETQYF. The rearrangement links TRBV6-5 to TRBJ2-5, with 15 bases matching TRBD2. Trimming cost V 5 bases and J 5 bases; bases outside gene matches: 9. CDR3 size: 17 residues. CDR1 and CDR2 (germline): MNHEY, SVGAGI.

The CDR3 loop reads CSAAEFSGNTIYF. The CDR3 coding sequence is TGCAGTGCCGCGGAGTTTTCTGGAAACACCATATATTTT. This rearrangement joins TRBV20-1 to TRBJ1-3; D call uncertain. The CDR3 sequence is 13 residues long. The V gene lost 6 bases and the J gene lost 1 base, with 10 bases spanning the gap. Germline-derived CDR1 and CDR2 are DFQATT and SNEGSKA (reference sequence).